The 29 T cell receptor beta chains below were found in one sample sequenced in a study of shared clonotypes between healthy human individuals. Sequencing used immunoSEQ multiplex PCR; TCRdb keeps in-frame clones, though not all of them. The top ten clones hold around 0.067% of a sample with 500,000 or so clones, about 96% of them seen once. The sample taken for sequencing was naive CD4+ T cells sorted from blood. Subset reported: CD45RA+ positively selected. The receptor set was obtained from a woman in her twenties or thirties in good health.

The chain has TRBV6-1 and TRBJ2-7, with 8 bases identical to TRBD1. V trimming: 4 bases; J trimming: 4 bases; junction bases outside the gene matches: 9. Germline CDR1 MNHNS, CDR2 SASEGT. This CDR3 has 15 amino acids. This CDR3 reads CASSVITGGWYEQYF. The CDR3 DNA reads TGTGCCAGCAGTGTGATCACAGGGGGATGGTACGAGCAGTACTTC.

This rearrangement joins TRBV5-1 to TRBJ2-2, with TRBD2 matching 8 bases. CDR1 and CDR2 (germline): SGHRS, YFSETQ. The CDR3 runs to 18 residues. J gave up 2 bases and V 2 bases, and 11 bases lay outside the gene matches. The CDR3 coding sequence is TGCGCCAGCAGCTTTGTTAGCGGGACTGGGGTAAACACCGGGGAGCTGTTTTTT. It specifies CASSFVSGTGVNTGELFF.

The J gene is TRBJ2-1, the V gene TRBV2; TRBD2 is a possible D gene (6 bases). Trimming cost V 8 bases and J 3 bases, with 17 bases left between them. Per germline, CDR1 SNHLY and CDR2 FYNNEI. This CDR3 comprises 15 residues. The CDR3 region is CASQRRGTYYNEQFF. As DNA, the CDR3 is TGTGCCAGCCAAAGGCGGGGCACCTACTACAATGAGCAGTTCTTC.

V and J are TRBV28 and TRBJ1-5; D is unclear. V was cut by 5 bases and J by 8 bases, with 19 bases left in between. CDR1 and CDR2 from the germline V gene are MDHEN and SYDVKM. The CDR3 length is 15 residues. The CDR3 here is CASSPTLRPGEPQHF. In DNA form, the CDR3 reads TGTGCCAGCAGTCCCACCCTACGGCCGGGTGAGCCCCAGCATTTT.

The chain employs TRBV30 and TRBJ2-2; perhaps TRBD1 as D (5 bases). This CDR3 region has 13 residues. Germline V gene sequence: CDR1 GTSNPN, CDR2 SVGIG (reference sequence). Trimming removed 5 bases at V and 5 bases at J, with 12 bases between. CDR3 DNA sequence: TGTGCCTGGCTGGGGCAGGGTACCGGGGAGCTGTTTTTT. This encodes CAWLGQGTGELFF.

The rearrangement uses TRBV19 and TRBJ1-5, with TRBD1 matching over 8 bases. With 3 bases clipped from V and 5 bases from J, the junction kept 0 bases outside the gene matches. Germline loops: CDR1 LNHDA, CDR2 SQIVND (reference sequence). This CDR3 spans 13 amino acids. CDR3 protein: CASSMTGDQPQHF. The CDR3 DNA sequence: TGTGCCAGTAGTATGACAGGGGATCAGCCCCAGCATTTT.

The V call is TRBV6-5, the J call TRBJ2-5, with 7 bases aligning to TRBD2. The germline CDR1 and CDR2 sequences are MNHEY and SVGAGI. With V trimmed by 2 bases and J by 5 bases, 5 bases remained unmatched. The CDR3 has 14 amino acids. Here the CDR3 reads CASSYNRDYETQYF. The CDR3 DNA reads as TGTGCCAGCAGTTACAATCGGGACTATGAGACCCAGTACTTC.

The chain links TRBV5-8 to TRBJ1-5, with no clear D. The CDR3 is 17 amino acids. The germline CDR1 and CDR2 sequences are SGHTS and YDEGEE. Trimming stripped 2 bases from V and 2 bases from J, with 17 bases between. The CDR3 here is CASSFLLDSEGNQPQHF. As DNA, the CDR3 is TGTGCCAGCAGCTTCCTCCTTGACTCGGAGGGCAATCAGCCCCAGCATTTT.

The chain links TRBV5-1 to TRBJ2-7; the D gene is possibly TRBD1 (5 bases). The CDR3 is made up of 14 amino acids. In germline, CDR1 is SGHRS, CDR2 YFSETQ. The V end was cut by 0 bases, the J end by 1 base, with 8 bases between. The CDR3 DNA reads TGCGCCAGCAGCTTGGGGACACCGTCCTACGAGCAGTACTTC. It codes for CASSLGTPSYEQYF.

V and J are TRBV5-1 and TRBJ2-7; D uncertain. V shed 1 base and J shed 6 bases, with 14 bases lying between them. Per germline, CDR1 SGHRS and CDR2 YFSETQ. CDR3 length equals 14 residues. The CDR3 coding sequence is TGCGCCAGCAGCTTGACCCCGGACGACGTCGAGCAGTACTTC. This translates into CASSLTPDDVEQYF.

The CDR3 spells CASTGQGMYGYTF. The CDR3 region has the DNA TGTGCCAGTACCGGGCAGGGAATGTATGGCTACACCTTC. The V call is TRBV7-2, the J call TRBJ1-2, with TRBD1 as a possible D gene (5 bases). The CDR3 length is 13 residues. Trimming took 9 bases from V and 5 from J, leaving 16 bases between them. Germline V CDR1 and CDR2: SGHTA, FQGNSA.

This chain joins TRBV2 and TRBJ2-1; 8 bases align to TRBD2. V gave up 6 bases and J gave up 4 bases; unmatched junction bases: 11. The CDR3 is made up of 16 amino acids. CDR1 SNHLY and CDR2 FYNNEI come from the germline V gene. CDR3 region: CASSPPGLASYNEQFF. In DNA form, the CDR3 reads TGTGCCAGCAGCCCCCCCGGACTAGCATCTTACAATGAGCAGTTCTTC.

This clone was detected once. V is TRBV9 and J is TRBJ2-1, with TRBD2 matching over 13 bases. The J segment lost 4 bases and the V segment lost 0 bases, leaving 7 bases of the junction unmatched. Germline loops: CDR1 SGDLS, CDR2 YYNGEE. CDR3 size: 18 residues. As DNA, the CDR3 is TGTGCCAGCAGCGTAGGACTAGCGGGAGGCCCAATATACAATGAGCAGTTCTTC. Its protein product is CASSVGLAGGPIYNEQFF.

The chain links TRBV7-3 to TRBJ2-1; 12 bases map to TRBD2. V shed 5 bases, J shed 9 bases, and the junction held 8 bases outside the gene matches. The germline V gene encodes CDR1 SGHTA and CDR2 FQGTGA. The CDR3 is 15 amino acids. The CDR3 region has the DNA TGTGCCAGCAGCCCCACTAGCGGGAGGCCCATTGAGCAGTTCTTC. The encoded protein is CASSPTSGRPIEQFF.

This clone was observed once. The CDR3 DNA reads TGTGCCAGCAGGAATACTCTCCGGGACAGTCTCTATGGCTACACCTTC. Translating it yields CASRNTLRDSLYGYTF. The chain carries TRBV25-1 and TRBJ1-2; 7 positions agree with TRBD1. CDR1 is MGHDK, CDR2 SYGVNS, per germline. The V and J ends lost 6 bases and 4 bases, in that order; junction bases with no gene match: 14. This CDR3 has 16 amino acids.

This clone was counted a single time. J is TRBJ2-1 and V is TRBV5-1; TRBD2 matches at 12 bases. Trimming took 0 bases from V and 15 from J; bases not matched to a gene: 13. The CDR3 totals 16 residues. The germline V gene has CDR1 SGHRS and CDR2 YFSETQ. The CDR3 DNA reads as TGCGCCAGCAGCTTGGCCCCTAGCGGGAGGGCGGGGAGATGGTTCTTC. The encoded protein is CASSLAPSGRAGRWFF.

The V call is TRBV5-1, the J call TRBJ2-7, with no clear D. Trimming removed 2 bases from V and 3 bases from J, with 9 bases in between. Germline V gives CDR1 SGHRS, CDR2 YFSETQ. This CDR3 spans 13 amino acids. The CDR3 DNA reads TGCGCCAGCAGCTTTCCTGAAAGCTACGAGCAGTACTTC. Its translation is CASSFPESYEQYF.

V gene TRBV9 combines with J gene TRBJ2-5; 8 positions match TRBD2. Germline CDR1 and CDR2: SGDLS and YYNGEE. The V and J ends lost 2 bases and 5 bases, in that order; junction bases with no gene match: 8. This CDR3 region has 15 residues. CDR3 region: CASSVSGMISETQYF. CDR3 nucleotide sequence: TGTGCCAGCAGCGTTAGCGGGATGATCTCGGAGACCCAGTACTTC.

This clone was seen more than once but under ten times. This specimen includes other DNA sequences encoding the same CDR3. The chain is built from TRBV18 and TRBJ1-5; the match to TRBD1 covers 8 bases. The V gene end was trimmed by 3 bases and the J gene end by 5 bases; junction bases not matched to a gene: 0. From germline, CDR1 is KGHSH and CDR2 LQKENI. This CDR3 spans 13 amino acids. This chain's CDR3 is CASSPDRDQPQHF. The CDR3, as DNA: TGTGCCAGCTCACCGGACAGGGATCAGCCCCAGCATTTT. Full variable domain (rest looked up from reference TRBV18 and TRBJ1-5): NAGVMQNPRHLVRRRGQEARLRCSPMKGHSHVYWYRQLPEEGLKFMVYLQKENIIDESGMPKERFSAEFPKEGPSILRIQQVVRGDSAAYFCASSPDRDQPQHFGDGTRLSIL.

The chain couples TRBV28 to TRBJ1-5; tentative D call: TRBD1 (6 bases). From germline, CDR1 is MDHEN and CDR2 SYDVKM. Trimming shortened V by 4 bases and J by 7 bases, and 8 bases separated the two germline ends. CDR3 length: 12 residues. The CDR3 DNA sequence: TGTGCCAGCAGTTACAGGGTGCAGCCCCAGCATTTT. Protein sequence: CASSYRVQPQHF.

The rearrangement joins TRBV10-3 to TRBJ1-2; D unresolved. The germline CDR1 and CDR2 sequences are ENHRY and SYGVKD. V gave up 3 bases and J gave up 6 bases, with 2 bases separating them. The CDR3 runs 10 residues. CDR3 sequence reads: CAISDNGYTF. CDR3 in DNA: TGTGCCATCAGTGATAATGGCTACACCTTC.

The chain joins TRBV10-1 to TRBJ2-5; 11 nucleotides line up with TRBD1. The CDR3 is 16 amino acids. V was pared by 2 bases and J by 2 bases, with 4 bases of the junction left unmatched. Germline V gene data show CDR1 as WNHNN and CDR2 as SYGVQD (reference sequence). The CDR3 loop is CASSEGGTGGQETQYF. CDR3 DNA sequence: TGCGCCAGCAGTGAGGGCGGGACAGGGGGTCAAGAGACCCAGTACTTC.

The chain couples TRBV2 to TRBJ2-1; 8 bases match TRBD2. The germline V gene has CDR1 SNHLY and CDR2 FYNNEI. The V and J ends lost 7 bases and 3 bases, in that order; junction bases with no gene match: 8. This CDR3 contains 15 residues. CDR3 sequence (DNA): TGTGCCAGCACCGAAGGGACTAGGAGCTACAATGAGCAGTTCTTC. Translated: CASTEGTRSYNEQFF.

CDR3 region: CASNLAGGGSTQYF. CDR3 nucleotide sequence: TGTGCCAGCAACTTGGCGGGAGGCGGGTCAACGCAGTACTTC. V usage is TRBV2 and J usage is TRBJ2-7; the match to TRBD2 covers 8 bases. The CDR3 has 14 residues. The germline CDR1 and CDR2 sequences are SNHLY and FYNNEI. V was pared by 7 bases and J by 9 bases, with 14 bases of the junction left unmatched.

This clone was seen more than once but under ten times. The chain uses TRBV2 and TRBJ2-7; the match to TRBD2 covers 12 bases. CDR3 size: 12 residues. Germline assignment: CDR1 SNHLY and CDR2 FYNNEI. Germline trimming cut 10 bases from V and 4 bases from J; bases unmatched to any gene: 2. The CDR3 protein is CATTSGGYEQYF. In DNA form, the CDR3 reads TGTGCCACGACTAGCGGGGGATACGAGCAGTACTTC.

This chain connects TRBV28 to TRBJ1-5; the D gene is possibly TRBD1 (5 bases). Germline CDR1 is MDHEN and CDR2 is SYDVKM. This CDR3 has 12 residues. V lost 7 bases to trimming and J lost 8 bases, with 12 bases between them. The CDR3 region has the DNA TGTGCCAGCAACCAGGGTTTGGAGCCCCAGCATTTT. It encodes CASNQGLEPQHF.

The CDR3 sequence: CASSLTLLSGVKGNEQYF. The DNA for the CDR3 is TGTGCCAGCAGTTTAACCCTTCTCTCAGGGGTAAAGGGAAACGAGCAGTACTTC. The chain carries TRBV28 and TRBJ2-7; weak D call: TRBD1 (6 bases). Germline V gene data show CDR1 as MDHEN and CDR2 as SYDVKM. V gave up 2 bases and J gave up 5 bases, with 25 bases separating them. The CDR3 extends over 18 amino acids.

The V gene is TRBV7-8, the J gene TRBJ1-1; D call uncertain. CDR1 is SGHVS, CDR2 FQNEAQ, per germline. The CDR3 contains 14 residues. Deletions cut 4 bases from V and 4 bases from J, with 13 bases between. CDR3 residues: CASSSLLSPTEAFF. DNA of the CDR3: TGTGCCAGCAGCTCCCTGCTGAGCCCCACTGAAGCTTTCTTT.

This chain connects TRBV6-1 to TRBJ2-5; 11 nucleotides align to TRBD2. This CDR3 contains 14 residues. Germline V gene lookup returns CDR1 MNHNS and CDR2 SASEGT. J lost 2 bases, V lost 11 bases, and 7 bases had no gene match. This CDR3 reads CAGTSGLLQETQYF. CDR3 in DNA: TGTGCCGGGACTAGCGGACTACTACAAGAGACCCAGTACTTC.